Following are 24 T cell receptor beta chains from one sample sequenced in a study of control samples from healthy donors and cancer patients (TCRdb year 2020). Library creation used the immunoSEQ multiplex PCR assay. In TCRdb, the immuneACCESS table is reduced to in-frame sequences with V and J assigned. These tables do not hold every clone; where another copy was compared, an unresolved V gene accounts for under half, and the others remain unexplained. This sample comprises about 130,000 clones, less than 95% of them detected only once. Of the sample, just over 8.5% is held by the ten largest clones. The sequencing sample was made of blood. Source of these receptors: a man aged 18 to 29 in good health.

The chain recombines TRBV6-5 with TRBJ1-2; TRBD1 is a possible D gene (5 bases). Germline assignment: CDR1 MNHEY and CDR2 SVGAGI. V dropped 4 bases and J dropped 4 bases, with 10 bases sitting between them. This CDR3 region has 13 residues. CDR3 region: CASSSRDLYGYTF. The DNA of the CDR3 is TGTGCCAGCAGTTCCAGGGACCTCTATGGCTACACCTTC.

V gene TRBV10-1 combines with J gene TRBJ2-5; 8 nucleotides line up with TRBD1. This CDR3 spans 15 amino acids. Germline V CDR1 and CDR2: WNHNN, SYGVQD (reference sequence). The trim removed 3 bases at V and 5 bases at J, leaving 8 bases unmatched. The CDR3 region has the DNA TGCGCCAGCAGTGATCCGGGACAGGAAGGGGAGACCCAGTACTTC. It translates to CASSDPGQEGETQYF.

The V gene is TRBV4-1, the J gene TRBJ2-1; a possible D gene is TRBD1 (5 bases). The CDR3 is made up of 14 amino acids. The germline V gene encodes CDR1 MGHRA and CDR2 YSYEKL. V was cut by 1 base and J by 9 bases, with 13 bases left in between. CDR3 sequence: CASSQGPVTGEQFF. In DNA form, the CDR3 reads TGCGCCAGCAGCCAAGGACCGGTTACAGGTGAGCAGTTCTTC.

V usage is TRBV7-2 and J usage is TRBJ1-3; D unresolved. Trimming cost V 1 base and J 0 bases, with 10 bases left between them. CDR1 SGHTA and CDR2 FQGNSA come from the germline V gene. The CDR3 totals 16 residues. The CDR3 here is CASSLDPGPSGNTIYF. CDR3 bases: TGTGCCAGCAGCTTAGATCCCGGGCCCTCTGGAAACACCATATATTTT.

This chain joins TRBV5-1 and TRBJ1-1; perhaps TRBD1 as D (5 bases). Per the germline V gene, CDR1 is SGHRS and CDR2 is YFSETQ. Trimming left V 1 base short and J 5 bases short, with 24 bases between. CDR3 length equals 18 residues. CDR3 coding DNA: TGCGCCAGCAGCTTGATCGCGGAGGGACGGTCCCGAGGGACTGAAGCTTTCTTT. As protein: CASSLIAEGRSRGTEAFF.

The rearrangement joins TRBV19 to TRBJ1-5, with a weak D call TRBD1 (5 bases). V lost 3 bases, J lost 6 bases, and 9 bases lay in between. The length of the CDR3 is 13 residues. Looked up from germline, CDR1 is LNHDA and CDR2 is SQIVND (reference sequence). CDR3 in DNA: TGTGCCAGTAGTATGAGCCAGGGTCAGCCCCAGCATTTT. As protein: CASSMSQGQPQHF.

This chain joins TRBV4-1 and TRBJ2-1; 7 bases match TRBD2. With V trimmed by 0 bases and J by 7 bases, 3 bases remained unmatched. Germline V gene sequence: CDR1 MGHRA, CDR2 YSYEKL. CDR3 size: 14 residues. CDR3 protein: CASSQEPAGNEQFF. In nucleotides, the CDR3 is TGCGCCAGCAGCCAAGAGCCAGCGGGGAATGAGCAGTTCTTC.

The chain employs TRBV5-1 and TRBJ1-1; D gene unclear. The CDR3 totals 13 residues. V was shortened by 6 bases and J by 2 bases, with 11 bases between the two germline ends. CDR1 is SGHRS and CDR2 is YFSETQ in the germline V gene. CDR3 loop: CASKSRYNTEAFF. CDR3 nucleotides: TGCGCCAGCAAATCCCGCTATAACACTGAAGCTTTCTTT.

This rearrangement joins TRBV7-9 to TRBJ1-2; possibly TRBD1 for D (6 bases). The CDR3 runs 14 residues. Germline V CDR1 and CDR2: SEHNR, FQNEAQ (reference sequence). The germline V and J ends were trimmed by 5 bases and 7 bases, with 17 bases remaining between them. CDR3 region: CASSERGALSGYTF. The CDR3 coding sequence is TGTGCCAGCAGCGAACGGGGGGCGCTTAGTGGCTACACCTTC.

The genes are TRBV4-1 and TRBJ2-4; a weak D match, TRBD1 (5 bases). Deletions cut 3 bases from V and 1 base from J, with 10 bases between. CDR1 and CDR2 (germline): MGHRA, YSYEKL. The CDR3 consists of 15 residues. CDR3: CASSHRVDAKNIQYF. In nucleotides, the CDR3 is TGCGCCAGCAGCCACAGGGTAGATGCCAAAAACATTCAGTACTTC.

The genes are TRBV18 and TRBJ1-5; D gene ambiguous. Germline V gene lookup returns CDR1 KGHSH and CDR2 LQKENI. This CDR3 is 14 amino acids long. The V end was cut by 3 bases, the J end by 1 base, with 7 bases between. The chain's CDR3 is CASSPLRSNQPQHF. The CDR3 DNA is TGTGCCAGCTCACCCCTCCGCAGCAATCAGCCCCAGCATTTT.

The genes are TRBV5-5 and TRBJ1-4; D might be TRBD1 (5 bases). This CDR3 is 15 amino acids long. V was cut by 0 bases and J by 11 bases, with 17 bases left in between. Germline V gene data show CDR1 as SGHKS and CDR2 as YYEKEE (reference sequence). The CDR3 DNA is TGTGCCAGCAGCTTGGAAGGGGTGTCCGGGATTAAACTGTTTTTT. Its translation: CASSLEGVSGIKLFF.

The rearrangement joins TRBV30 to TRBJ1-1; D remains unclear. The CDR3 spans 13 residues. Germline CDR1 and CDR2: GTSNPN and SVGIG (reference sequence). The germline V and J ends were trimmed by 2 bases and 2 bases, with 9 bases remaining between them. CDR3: CAWSRTVNTEAFF. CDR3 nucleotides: TGTGCCTGGAGTCGGACGGTTAACACTGAAGCTTTCTTT.

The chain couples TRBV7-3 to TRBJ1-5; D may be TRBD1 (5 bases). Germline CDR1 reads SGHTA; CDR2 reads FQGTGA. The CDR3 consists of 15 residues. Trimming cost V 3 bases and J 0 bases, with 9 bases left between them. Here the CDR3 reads CASSFRGPSNQPQHF. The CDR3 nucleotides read TGTGCCAGCAGCTTTCGGGGACCTAGCAATCAGCCCCAGCATTTT.

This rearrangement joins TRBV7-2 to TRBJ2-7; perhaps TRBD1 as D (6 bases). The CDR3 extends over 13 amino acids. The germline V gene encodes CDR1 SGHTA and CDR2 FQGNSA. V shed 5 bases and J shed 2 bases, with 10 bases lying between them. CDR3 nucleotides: TGTGCCAGCAGCGTAGGACAGACCTACGAGCAGTACTTC. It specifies CASSVGQTYEQYF.

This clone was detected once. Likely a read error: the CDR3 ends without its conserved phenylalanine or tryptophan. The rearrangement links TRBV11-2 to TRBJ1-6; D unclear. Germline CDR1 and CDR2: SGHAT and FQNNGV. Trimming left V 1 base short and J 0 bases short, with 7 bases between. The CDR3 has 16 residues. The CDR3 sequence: CASSLGLSSYNSPLHL. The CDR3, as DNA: TGTGCCAGCAGCTTAGGACTCAGCTCCTATAATTCACCCCTCCACCTT.

DNA for the CDR3: TGTGCCAGCAGCTTAGAGGGGAGGGAGCAGTACTTC. Its translation: CASSLEGREQYF. V and J are TRBV7-2 and TRBJ2-7, with D possibly TRBD2 on 6 matching bases. Germline CDR1 is SGHTA and CDR2 is FQGNSA. CDR3 length equals 12 residues. V lost 1 base and J lost 7, with 8 bases in between.

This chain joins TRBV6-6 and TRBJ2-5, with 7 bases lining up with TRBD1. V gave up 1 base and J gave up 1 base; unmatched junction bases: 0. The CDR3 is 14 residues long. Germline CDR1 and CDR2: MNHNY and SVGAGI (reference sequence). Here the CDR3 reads CASSYWDSQETQYF. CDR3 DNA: TGTGCCAGCAGTTACTGGGACAGCCAAGAGACCCAGTACTTC.

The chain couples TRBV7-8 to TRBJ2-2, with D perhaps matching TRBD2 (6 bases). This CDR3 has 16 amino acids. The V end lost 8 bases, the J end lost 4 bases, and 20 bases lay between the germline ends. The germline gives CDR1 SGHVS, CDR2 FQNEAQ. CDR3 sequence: CASVKTFREVTGELFF. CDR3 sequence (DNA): TGTGCCAGCGTTAAAACATTTAGGGAGGTCACCGGGGAGCTGTTTTTT.

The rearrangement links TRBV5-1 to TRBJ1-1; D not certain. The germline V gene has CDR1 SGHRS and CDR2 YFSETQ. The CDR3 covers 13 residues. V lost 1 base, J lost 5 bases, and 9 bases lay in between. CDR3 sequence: CASSLNSETEAFF. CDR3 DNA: TGCGCCAGCAGCTTGAACTCAGAAACTGAAGCTTTCTTT.

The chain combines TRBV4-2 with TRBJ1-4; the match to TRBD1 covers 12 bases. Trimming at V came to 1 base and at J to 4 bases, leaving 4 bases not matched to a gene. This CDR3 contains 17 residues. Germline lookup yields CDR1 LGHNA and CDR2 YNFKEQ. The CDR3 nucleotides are TGTGCCAGCAGCCAAGTGGGACAGGGGGCCGGTAATGAAAAACTGTTTTTT. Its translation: CASSQVGQGAGNEKLFF.

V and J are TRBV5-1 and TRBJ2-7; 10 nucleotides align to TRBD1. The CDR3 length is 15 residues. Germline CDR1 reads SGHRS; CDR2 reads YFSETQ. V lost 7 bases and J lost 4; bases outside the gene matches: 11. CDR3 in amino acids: CASARLDRGIYEQYF. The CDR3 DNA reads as TGCGCCAGCGCGAGACTGGACAGGGGGATATACGAGCAGTACTTC. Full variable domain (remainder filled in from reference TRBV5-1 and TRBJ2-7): KAGVTQTPRYLIKTRGQQVTLSCSPISGHRSVSWYQQTPGQGLQFLFEYFSETQRNKGNFPGRFSGRQFSNSRSEMNVSTLELGDSALYLCASARLDRGIYEQYFGPGTRLTVT.

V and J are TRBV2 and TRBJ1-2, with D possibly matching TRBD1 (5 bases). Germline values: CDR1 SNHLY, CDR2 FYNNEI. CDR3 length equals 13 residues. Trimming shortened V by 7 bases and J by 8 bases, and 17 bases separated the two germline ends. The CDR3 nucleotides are TGTGCCAGCACCCGGGGGGGGATGAGCGGCTACACCTTC. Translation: CASTRGGMSGYTF. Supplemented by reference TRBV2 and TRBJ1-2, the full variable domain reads EPEVTQTPSHQVTQMGQEVILRCVPISNHLYFYWYRQILGQKVEFLVSFYNNEISEKSEIFDDQFSVERPDGSNFTLKIRSTKLEDSAMYFCASTRGGMSGYTFGSGTRLTVV.

CDR3 nucleotide sequence: TGCGCCAGCAGCTTGGCCAGCGGGGGGGCCTCCTACAATGAGCAGTTCTTC. This gives the protein CASSLASGGASYNEQFF. The rearrangement links TRBV5-1 to TRBJ2-1, with 10 bases that match TRBD2. Germline trimming cut 0 bases from V and 0 bases from J; bases unmatched to any gene: 3. The CDR3 is 17 residues long. CDR1 SGHRS and CDR2 YFSETQ come from the germline V gene. Combining the CDR3 with reference TRBV5-1 and TRBJ2-1 gives the whole variable domain KAGVTQTPRYLIKTRGQQVTLSCSPISGHRSVSWYQQTPGQGLQFLFEYFSETQRNKGNFPGRFSGRQFSNSRSEMNVSTLELGDSALYLCASSLASGGASYNEQFFGPGTRLTVL.